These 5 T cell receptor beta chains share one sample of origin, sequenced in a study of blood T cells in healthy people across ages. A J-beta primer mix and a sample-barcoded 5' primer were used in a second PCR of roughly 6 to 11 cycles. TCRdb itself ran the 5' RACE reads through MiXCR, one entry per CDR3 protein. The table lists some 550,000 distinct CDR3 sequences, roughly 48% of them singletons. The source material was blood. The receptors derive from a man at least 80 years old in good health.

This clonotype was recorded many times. The CDR3 loop reads CASSTAGGGRRYNEQFF. The CDR3 DNA follows: TGTGCCAGCAGTACGGCAGGGGGCGGGAGGAGGTACAATGAGCAGTTCTTC. The chain links TRBV6-5 to TRBJ2-1; D may be TRBD1 or TRBD2 (8 bases each). The CDR3 has 17 amino acids. Germline lookup yields CDR1 MNHEY and CDR2 SVGAGI. Trimming took 5 bases from V and 4 from J, leaving 21 bases between them.

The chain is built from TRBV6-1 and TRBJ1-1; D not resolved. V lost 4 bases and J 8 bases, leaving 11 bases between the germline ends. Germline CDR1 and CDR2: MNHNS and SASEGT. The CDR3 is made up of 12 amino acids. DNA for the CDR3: TGTGCCAGCAGTGTGGGGAAAGGGGAAGCTTTCTTT. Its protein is CASSVGKGEAFF.

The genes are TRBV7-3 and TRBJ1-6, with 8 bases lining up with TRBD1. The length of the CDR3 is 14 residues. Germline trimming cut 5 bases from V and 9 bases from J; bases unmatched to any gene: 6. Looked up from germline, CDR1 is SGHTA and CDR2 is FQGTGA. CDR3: CASSVDRGGSPLHF. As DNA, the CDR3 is TGTGCCAGCAGCGTCGACAGGGGAGGTTCACCCCTCCACTTT. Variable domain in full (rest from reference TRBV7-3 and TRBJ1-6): GAGVSQTPSNKVTEKGKYVELRCDPISGHTALYWYRQSLGQGPEFLIYFQGTGAADDSGLPNDRFFAVRPEGSVSTLKIQRTERGDSAVYLCASSVDRGGSPLHFGNGTRLTVT.

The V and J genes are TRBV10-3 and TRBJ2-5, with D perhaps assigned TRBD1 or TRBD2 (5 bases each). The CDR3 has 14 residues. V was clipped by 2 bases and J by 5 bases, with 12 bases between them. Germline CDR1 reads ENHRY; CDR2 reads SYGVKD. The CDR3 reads CAISEGRESETQYF. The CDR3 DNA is TGTGCCATCAGTGAGGGCAGGGAGTCGGAGACCCAGTACTTC.

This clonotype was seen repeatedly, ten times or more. CDR3: CASIPSVTDTQYF. In DNA, the CDR3 is TGTGCCAGCATCCCGAGCGTCACAGATACGCAGTATTTT. The gene calls are TRBV6-5 and TRBJ2-3; the D is unclear. The V gene's germline CDR1 is MNHEY and CDR2 SVGAGI. V shed 7 bases and J shed 2 bases, with 10 bases lying between them. This CDR3 has 13 residues.